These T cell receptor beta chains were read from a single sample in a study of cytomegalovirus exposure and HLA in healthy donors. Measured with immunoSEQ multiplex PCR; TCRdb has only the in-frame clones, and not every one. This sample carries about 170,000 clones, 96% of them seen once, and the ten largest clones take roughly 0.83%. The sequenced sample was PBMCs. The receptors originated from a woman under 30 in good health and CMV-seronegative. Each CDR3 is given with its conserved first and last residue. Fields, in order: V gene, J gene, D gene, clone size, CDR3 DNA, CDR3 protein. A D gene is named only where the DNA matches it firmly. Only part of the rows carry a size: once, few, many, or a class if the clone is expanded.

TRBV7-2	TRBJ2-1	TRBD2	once	TGTGCCAGCAGCCCGACTAGCGGGGGGGGCAATGAGCAGTTCTTC	CASSPTSGGGNEQFF
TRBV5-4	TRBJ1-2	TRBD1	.	TGTGCCAGCACATCGACAGGGGGCTATGGCTACACCTTC	CASTSTGGYGYTF
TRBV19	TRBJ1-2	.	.	TGTGCCAGGGGGCGCGGTTGTAGACCTGGTGGTGGCTACACCTTC	CARGRGCRPGGGYTF
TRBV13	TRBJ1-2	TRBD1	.	TGTGCCAGCAGCTTAACGCGACAGGGAGGTTACACCTTC	CASSLTRQGGYTF
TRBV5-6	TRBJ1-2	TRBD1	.	TGTGCCAGCAGCTTGGATGCCAGGGGGCAATTTGGCTACACCTTC	CASSLDARGQFGYTF
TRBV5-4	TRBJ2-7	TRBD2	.	TGTGCCAGCAGCTTTTCGTCTAGCGGGGCATTGTACGAGCAGTACTTC	CASSFSSSGALYEQYF
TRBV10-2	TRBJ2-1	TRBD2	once	TGCGCCAGCAGGAGACTAGCGGGGTTCGATGAGCAGTTCTTC	CASRRLAGFDEQFF
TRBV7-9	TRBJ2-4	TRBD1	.	TGTGCCAGCAGAAATACAGGGGTAGCCAAAAACATTCAGTACTTC	CASRNTGVAKNIQYF
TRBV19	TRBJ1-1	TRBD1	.	TGTGCCAGTAGCCGTAAGGGACAGGGCATTGAAGCTTTCTTT	CASSRKGQGIEAFF
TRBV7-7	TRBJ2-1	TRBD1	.	TGTGCTAGCAGCTTAGGGGGACAGGGGGGTCACAATGAGCAGTTCTTC	CASSLGGQGGHNEQFF
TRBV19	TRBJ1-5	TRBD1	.	TGTGCCAGTTCAGGGGGCCGGTCCCCAGAGCCCCAGCATTTT	CASSGGRSPEPQHF
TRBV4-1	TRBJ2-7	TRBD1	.	TGCGCCAGCAGCCAGACAGGGGGATCCTACGAGCAGTACTTC	CASSQTGGSYEQYF
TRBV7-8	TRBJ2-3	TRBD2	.	TGTGCCAGCAGCTTAGGGCTAGCGGGGGGGTATACGCAGTATTTT	CASSLGLAGGYTQYF
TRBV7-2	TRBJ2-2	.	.	TGTGCCAGCAGCCTCGGGGGGCCGATCACCGGGGAGCTGTTTTTT	CASSLGGPITGELFF